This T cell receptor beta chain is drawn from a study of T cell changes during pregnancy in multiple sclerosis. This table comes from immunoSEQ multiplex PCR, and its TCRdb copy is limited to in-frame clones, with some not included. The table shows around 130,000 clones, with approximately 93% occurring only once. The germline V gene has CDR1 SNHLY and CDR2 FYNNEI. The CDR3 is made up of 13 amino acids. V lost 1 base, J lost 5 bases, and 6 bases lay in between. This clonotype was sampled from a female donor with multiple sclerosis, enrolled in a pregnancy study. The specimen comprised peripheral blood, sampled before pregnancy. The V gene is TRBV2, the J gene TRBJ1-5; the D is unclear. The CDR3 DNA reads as TGTGCCAGCAGTGAAGACCGGGATCAGCCCCAGCATTTT. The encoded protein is CASSEDRDQPQHF.